Presented here are 21 T cell receptor beta chains from one specimen sequenced in a study of blood T cells in healthy people across ages. Using a J-beta primer mix together with a sample-barcoded 5' primer, a second PCR was run for roughly 6 to 12 cycles. TCRdb itself ran the 5' RACE reads through MiXCR, one entry per CDR3 protein. Here the sample spans roughly 800,000 distinct CDR3 sequences, roughly 50% being singletons. The sample comprised blood. All receptors come from a man under 40 in good health.

The chain has TRBV6-5 and TRBJ2-1, with 8 bases fitting TRBD2. This CDR3 contains 13 residues. Germline CDR1 MNHEY, CDR2 SVGAGI. The V segment lost 11 bases and the J segment 9 bases; nucleotides outside the gene matches: 12. The CDR3 DNA is TGTGCCGCCACCCGTCCCAGCGGGGGTGAGCAGTTCTTC. It encodes CAATRPSGGEQFF.

With regard to this clonotype: The junction differs from germline at one of its ends, possibly a read error. The genes are TRBV15 and TRBJ2-3; no definite D call. Germline CDR1 reads LNHNV; CDR2 reads YYDKDF (reference sequence). This CDR3 is built from 13 residues. DNA for the CDR3: TGCGTCACCAGTCCTCCTGTGGCGGATACGCAGTATTTT. Translating it yields CVTSPPVADTQYF.

The rearrangement links TRBV6-6 to TRBJ1-2; D ambiguous. Trimming shortened V by 4 bases and J by 5 bases, and 14 bases separated the two germline ends. CDR1 is MNHNY and CDR2 is SVGAGI in the germline V gene (reference sequence). This CDR3 comprises 14 residues. CDR3: CASSSGDGRYGYTF. CDR3 in DNA: TGTGCCAGCAGTTCCGGAGACGGGAGGTATGGCTACACCTTC.

This clonotype was counted ten times or more. The V gene is TRBV6-5, the J gene TRBJ2-3, with 8 nucleotides matching TRBD1. Germline V gene sequence: CDR1 MNHEY, CDR2 SVGAGI. This CDR3 is built from 16 residues. Trimming removed 6 bases from V and 1 base from J; junction bases left unmatched: 9. CDR3 region: CASSHEGQGGTDTQYF. The CDR3 coding sequence is TGTGCCAGCAGCCACGAAGGACAGGGCGGCACAGATACGCAGTATTTT.

This clonotype was found a few times. V gene TRBV14 combines with J gene TRBJ2-7; D ambiguous. CDR3 size: 12 residues. Germline V gives CDR1 SGHDN, CDR2 FVKESK. V was shortened by 9 bases and J by 0 bases, with 9 bases between the two germline ends. CDR3 residues: CASSGLSYEQYF. The CDR3 coding sequence is TGTGCCAGTTCGGGCCTCTCCTACGAGCAGTACTTC. The full variable domain, its missing parts supplied by reference TRBV14 and TRBJ2-7, is EAGVTQFPSHSVIEKGQTVTLRCDPISGHDNLYWYRRVMGKEIKFLLHFVKESKQDESGMPNNRFLAERTGGTYSTLKVQPAELEDSGVYFCASSGLSYEQYFGPGTRLTVT.

This clonotype occurred a few times. The V gene is TRBV4-3, the J gene TRBJ2-3; 10 bases are a match to TRBD1. Germline V CDR1 and CDR2: LGHNA, YSLEER. This CDR3 has 16 residues. J was trimmed by 4 bases and V by 0 bases; bases with no gene match: 4. CDR3 sequence: CASSQEFGTGADTQYF. The CDR3 region has the DNA TGCGCCAGCAGCCAAGAATTCGGGACAGGGGCAGATACGCAGTATTTT.

The chain joins TRBV7-2 to TRBJ1-1; D not certain. The CDR3 runs 16 residues. Germline CDR1 reads SGHTA; CDR2 reads FQGNSA. Trimming removed 2 bases at V and 1 base at J, with 14 bases between. CDR3 coding DNA: TGTGCCAGCAGCTTAAAGTTTGGCGGACCGAACACTGAAGCTTTCTTT. Its translation: CASSLKFGGPNTEAFF.

The chain carries TRBV12-3 or TRBV12-4 and TRBJ2-4, with a weak D call TRBD2 (5 bases). V lost 4 bases and J lost 0, with 10 bases in between. CDR3 length equals 15 residues. This CDR3 is CASSSGVLAKNIQYF. CDR3 bases: TGTGCCAGCAGTTCCGGGGTTCTAGCCAAAAACATTCAGTACTTC.

The chain has TRBV6-6 and TRBJ2-7; D gene ambiguous. The CDR3 runs 15 residues. CDR1 is MNHNY, CDR2 SVGAGI, per germline (reference sequence). V shed 2 bases and J shed 1 base, with 12 bases lying between them. CDR3 in DNA: TGTGCCAGCAGTTACACCCAGGATCCTTCCTACGAGCAGTACTTC. Amino acid sequence: CASSYTQDPSYEQYF.

This clonotype was counted only a few times. CDR3 protein: CASSLGDRTGELFF. The CDR3, as DNA: TGTGCCAGCAGTTTGGGGGACCGCACCGGGGAGCTGTTTTTT. The J gene is TRBJ2-2, the V gene TRBV12-3 or TRBV12-4, with D perhaps TRBD1 or TRBD2 (5 bases each). The V end lost 3 bases, the J end lost 4 bases, and 9 bases lay between the germline ends. CDR3 size: 14 residues.

Note on this clonotype: At one boundary the junction diverges from the germline segment, which might be a read error. The chain is built from TRBV20-1 and TRBJ2-4; D is tentatively TRBD1 or TRBD2 (5 bases each). This CDR3 region has 15 residues. Germline lookup yields CDR1 DFQATT and CDR2 SNEGSKA (reference sequence). CDR3 nucleotides: TGCAGTGCTAGAGAGGGGGAGCTAGCCAAAAACATTCAGTACTTT. Protein sequence: CSAREGELAKNIQYF.

In its sample, this clonotype was seen many times. The chain joins TRBV7-6 to TRBJ2-1; D call uncertain. Between the trimmed V and J ends, which lost 0 bases and 7 bases, there was a span of 1 base. This CDR3 has 11 amino acids. Germline V gene lookup returns CDR1 SGHVS and CDR2 FNYEAQ. CDR3 in amino acids: CASSLANEQFF. CDR3 in DNA: TGTGCCAGCAGCTTAGCGAATGAGCAGTTCTTC.

This clonotype was seen only a few times. The chain recombines TRBV28 with TRBJ2-3; either TRBD1 or TRBD2 may fit D (6 bases each). V lost 7 bases to trimming and J lost 5 bases, with 19 bases between them. The V gene's germline CDR1 is MDHEN and CDR2 SYDVKM. The CDR3 is 15 residues long. The CDR3 DNA reads TGTGCCAGCACATTAGGGGGGATCCCTAGAGATACGCAGTATTTT. Its protein product is CASTLGGIPRDTQYF. Together with reference TRBV28 and TRBJ2-3, the CDR3 gives the full variable domain: DVKVTQSSRYLVKRTGEKVFLECVQDMDHENMFWYRQDPGLGLRLIYFSYDVKMKEKGDIPEGYSVSREKKERFSLILESASTNQTSMYLCASTLGGIPRDTQYFGPGTRLTVL.

This rearrangement joins TRBV11-1 to TRBJ2-1; 9 bases agree with TRBD2. Germline V lookup: CDR1 SGHAT, CDR2 FQDESV (reference sequence). Unmatched junction bases numbered 15, after V lost 8 bases and J lost 7 bases. This CDR3 comprises 16 residues. CDR3 in amino acids: CASARRRLAEGNEQFF. CDR3 coding DNA: TGTGCCAGCGCTAGGCGTCGACTAGCGGAGGGGAATGAGCAGTTCTTC.

This clonotype came up a few times. The J gene is TRBJ2-3, the V gene TRBV20-1; D is uncertain. V was trimmed by 5 bases and J by 1 base, leaving 13 bases between them. This CDR3 region has 14 residues. Germline V lookup: CDR1 DFQATT, CDR2 SNEGSKA (reference sequence). CDR3 amino acids: CSASKVDRTDTQYF. The CDR3, as DNA: TGCAGTGCTTCGAAAGTTGACCGCACAGATACGCAGTATTTT.

This clonotype has just a few counts. The chain combines TRBV6-6 with TRBJ1-2; TRBD1 matches at 8 bases. Germline-derived CDR1 and CDR2 are MNHNY and SVGAGI (reference sequence). The CDR3 contains 14 residues. Trimming removed 7 bases from V and 5 bases from J; junction bases left unmatched: 9. Here the CDR3 DNA reads TGTGCCAGCACTTCGACAGGGGAAGGGTATGGCTACACCTTC. The encoded protein is CASTSTGEGYGYTF.

This clonotype was recorded a few times. The chain is built from TRBV20-1 and TRBJ2-3; no reliable D call. V lost 0 bases, J lost 2 bases, and 3 bases lay in between. Looked up from germline, CDR1 is DFQATT and CDR2 is SNEGSKA (reference sequence). This CDR3 has 12 amino acids. CDR3 loop: CSARDDTDTQYF. For the CDR3, the DNA is TGCAGTGCTAGAGATGACACAGATACGCAGTATTTT.

This chain connects TRBV18 to TRBJ2-5, with TRBD1 matching 7 bases. V trimming: 3 bases; J trimming: 4 bases; junction bases outside the gene matches: 5. The CDR3 extends over 14 amino acids. Germline assignment: CDR1 KGHSH and CDR2 LQKENI. CDR3 bases: TGTGCCAGCTCACCCCGGGACAGTTCAGAGACCCAGTACTTC. It yields the protein CASSPRDSSETQYF. The full variable domain, completed using reference TRBV18 and TRBJ2-5, is NAGVMQNPRHLVRRRGQEARLRCSPMKGHSHVYWYRQLPEEGLKFMVYLQKENIIDESGMPKERFSAEFPKEGPSILRIQQVVRGDSAAYFCASSPRDSSETQYFGPGTRLLVL.

This clonotype was seen once. The chain joins TRBV10-3 to TRBJ2-1, with 9 nucleotides matching TRBD2. Unmatched junction bases numbered 5, after V lost 4 bases and J lost 7 bases. CDR3 length equals 14 residues. Germline values: CDR1 ENHRY, CDR2 SYGVKD. This CDR3 reads CAISGSGRGNEQFF. DNA of the CDR3: TGTGCCATCAGTGGTAGCGGGAGAGGAAATGAGCAGTTCTTC.

The genes are TRBV12-3 or TRBV12-4 and TRBJ2-1, with D possibly TRBD2 on 7 matching bases. CDR3 length equals 14 residues. V was pared by 10 bases and J by 2 bases, with 15 bases between. The CDR3 sequence is CATGEGGTYNEQFF. The CDR3 DNA sequence: TGTGCCACAGGGGAGGGGGGCACCTACAATGAGCAGTTCTTC.

The chain is built from TRBV6-6 and TRBJ2-1; 14 bases are a match to TRBD2. Germline V gene sequence: CDR1 MNHNY, CDR2 SVGAGI (reference sequence). The ends lost 6 bases at V and 0 bases at J; junction bases unmatched: 1. The CDR3 is made up of 16 amino acids. CDR3 nucleotide sequence: TGTGCCAGCAGGGGACTAGCGGGGGACTCCTACAATGAGCAGTTCTTC. Translating gives CASRGLAGDSYNEQFF.